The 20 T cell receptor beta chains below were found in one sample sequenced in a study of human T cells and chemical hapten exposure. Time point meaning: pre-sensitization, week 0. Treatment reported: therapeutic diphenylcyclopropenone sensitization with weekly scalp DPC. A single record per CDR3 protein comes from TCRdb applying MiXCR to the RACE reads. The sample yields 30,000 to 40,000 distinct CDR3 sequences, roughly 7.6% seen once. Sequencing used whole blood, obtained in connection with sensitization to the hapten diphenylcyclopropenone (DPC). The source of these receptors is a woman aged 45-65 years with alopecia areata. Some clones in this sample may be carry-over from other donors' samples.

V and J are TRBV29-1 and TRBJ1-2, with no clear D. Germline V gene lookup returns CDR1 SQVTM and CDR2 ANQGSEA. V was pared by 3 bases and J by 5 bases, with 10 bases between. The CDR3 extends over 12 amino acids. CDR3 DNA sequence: TGCAGCGTTGATCGGAACACGTATGGCTACACCTTC. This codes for CSVDRNTYGYTF.

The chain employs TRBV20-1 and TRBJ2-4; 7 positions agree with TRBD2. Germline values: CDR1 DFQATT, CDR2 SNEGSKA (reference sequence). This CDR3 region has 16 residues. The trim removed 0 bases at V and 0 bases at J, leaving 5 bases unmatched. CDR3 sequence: CSARDLSGGAKNIQYF. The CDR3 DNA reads TGCAGTGCTAGAGATTTGTCGGGAGGAGCCAAAAACATTCAGTACTTC.

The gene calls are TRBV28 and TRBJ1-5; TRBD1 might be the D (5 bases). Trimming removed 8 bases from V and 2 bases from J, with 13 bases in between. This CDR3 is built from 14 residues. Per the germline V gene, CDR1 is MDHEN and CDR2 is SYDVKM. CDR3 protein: CASHTGGRNQPQHF. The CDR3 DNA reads TGTGCCAGCCATACAGGAGGACGCAATCAGCCCCAGCATTTT.

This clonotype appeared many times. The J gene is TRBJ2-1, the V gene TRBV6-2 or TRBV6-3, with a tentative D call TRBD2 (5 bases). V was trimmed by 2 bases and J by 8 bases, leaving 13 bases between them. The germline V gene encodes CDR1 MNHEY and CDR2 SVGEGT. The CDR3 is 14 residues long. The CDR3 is CASSYGGPQDEQFF. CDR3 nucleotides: TGTGCCAGCAGTTACGGCGGGCCGCAGGATGAGCAGTTCTTC.

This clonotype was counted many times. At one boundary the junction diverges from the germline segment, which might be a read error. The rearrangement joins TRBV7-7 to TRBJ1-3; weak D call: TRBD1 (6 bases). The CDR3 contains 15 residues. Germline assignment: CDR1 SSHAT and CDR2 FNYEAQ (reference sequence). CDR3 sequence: CASSPGASSGNTIYF. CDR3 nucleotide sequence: TGTGCTAGCAGCCCAGGGGCCAGCTCTGGAAACACCATATATTTT. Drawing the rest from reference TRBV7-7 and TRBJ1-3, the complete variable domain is GAGVSQSPRYKVTKRGQDVTLRCDPISSHATLYWYQQALGQGPEFLTYFNYEAQPDKSGLPSDRFSAERPEGSISTLTIQRTEQRDSAMYRCASSPGASSGNTIYFGEGSWLTVV.

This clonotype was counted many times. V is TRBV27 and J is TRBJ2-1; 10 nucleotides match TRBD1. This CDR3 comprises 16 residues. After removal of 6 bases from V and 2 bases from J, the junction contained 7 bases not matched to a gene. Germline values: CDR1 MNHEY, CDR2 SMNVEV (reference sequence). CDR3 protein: CASSPPGQGAYNEQFF. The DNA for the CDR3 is TGTGCCAGCAGCCCGCCTGGACAGGGGGCCTACAATGAGCAGTTCTTC.

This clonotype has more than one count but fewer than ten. This CDR3 reads CASSATGAGGPNEQYF. DNA of the CDR3: TGTGCCAGCAGTGCGACGGGTGCGGGAGGGCCCAACGAGCAGTACTTC. The chain is built from TRBV6-6 and TRBJ2-7, with TRBD2 identical over 9 bases. Germline lookup yields CDR1 MNHNY and CDR2 SVGAGI (reference sequence). This CDR3 contains 16 residues. The V segment lost 5 bases and the J segment 5 bases; nucleotides outside the gene matches: 13.

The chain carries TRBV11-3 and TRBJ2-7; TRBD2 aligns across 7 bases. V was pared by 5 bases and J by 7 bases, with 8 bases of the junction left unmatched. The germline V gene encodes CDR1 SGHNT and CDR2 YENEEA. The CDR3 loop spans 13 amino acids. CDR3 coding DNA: TGTGCCAGCAGCCGGGAGCGGGAAAGTGAGCAGTACTTC. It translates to CASSRERESEQYF. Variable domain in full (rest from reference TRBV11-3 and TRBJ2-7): EAGVVQSPRYKIIEKKQPVAFWCNPISGHNTLYWYLQNLGQGPELLIRYENEEAVDDSQLPKDRFSAERLKGVDSTLKIQPAELGDSAVYLCASSRERESEQYFGPGTRLTVT.

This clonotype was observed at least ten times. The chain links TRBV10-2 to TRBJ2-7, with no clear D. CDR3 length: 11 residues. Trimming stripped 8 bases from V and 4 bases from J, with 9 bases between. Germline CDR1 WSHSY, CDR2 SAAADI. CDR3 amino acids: CASPGPYEQYF. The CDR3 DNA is TGCGCCAGCCCCGGACCTTACGAGCAGTACTTC.

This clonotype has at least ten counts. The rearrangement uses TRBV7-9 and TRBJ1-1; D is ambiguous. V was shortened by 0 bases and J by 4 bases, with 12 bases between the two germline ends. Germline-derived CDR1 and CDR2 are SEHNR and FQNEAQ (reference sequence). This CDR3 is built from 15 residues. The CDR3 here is CASSLAVTPSTEAFF. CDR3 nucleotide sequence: TGTGCCAGCAGCTTAGCGGTTACCCCGAGCACTGAAGCTTTCTTT.

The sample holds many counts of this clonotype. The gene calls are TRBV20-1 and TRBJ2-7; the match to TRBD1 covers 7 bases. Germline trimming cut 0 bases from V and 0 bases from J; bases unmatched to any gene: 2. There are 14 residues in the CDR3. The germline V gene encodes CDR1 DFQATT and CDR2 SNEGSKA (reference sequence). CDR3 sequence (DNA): TGCAGTGCTAGAGATTGGGACAGCTCCTACGAGCAGTACTTC. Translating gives CSARDWDSSYEQYF.

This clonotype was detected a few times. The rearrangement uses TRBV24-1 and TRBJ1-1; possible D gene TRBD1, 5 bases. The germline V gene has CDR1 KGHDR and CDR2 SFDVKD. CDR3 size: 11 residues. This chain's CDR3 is CPETGNTEAFF. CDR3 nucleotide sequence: TGTCCCGAAACAGGGAACACTGAAGCTTTCTTT.

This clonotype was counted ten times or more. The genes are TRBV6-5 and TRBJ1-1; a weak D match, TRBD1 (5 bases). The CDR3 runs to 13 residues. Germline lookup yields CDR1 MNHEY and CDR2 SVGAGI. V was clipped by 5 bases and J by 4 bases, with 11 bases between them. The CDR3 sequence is CASSPREGTEAFF. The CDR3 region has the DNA TGTGCCAGCAGTCCCAGGGAGGGCACTGAAGCTTTCTTT.

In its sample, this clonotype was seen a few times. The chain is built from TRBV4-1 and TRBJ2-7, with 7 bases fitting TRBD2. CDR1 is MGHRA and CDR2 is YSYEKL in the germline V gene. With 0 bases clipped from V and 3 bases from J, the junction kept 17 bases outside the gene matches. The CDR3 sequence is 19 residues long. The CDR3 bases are TGCGCCAGCAGCCAAGATATGGGGGGGACCGCCAGAAAGTACTACGAGCAGTACTTC. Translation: CASSQDMGGTARKYYEQYF.

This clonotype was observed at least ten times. DNA for the CDR3: TGTGCCAGCAGCGATCAGACCAGACAGACGCAGACCTACGAGCAGTACTTC. It specifies CASSDQTRQTQTYEQYF. This chain connects TRBV6-2 or TRBV6-3 to TRBJ2-7; a weak D match, TRBD1 (5 bases). Germline V gives CDR1 MNHEY, CDR2 SVGEGT. This CDR3 comprises 17 residues. V was cut by 6 bases and J by 2 bases, with 23 bases left in between.

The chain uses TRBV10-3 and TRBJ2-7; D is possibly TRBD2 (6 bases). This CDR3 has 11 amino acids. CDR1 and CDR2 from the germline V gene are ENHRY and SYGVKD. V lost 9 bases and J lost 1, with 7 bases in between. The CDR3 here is CAIGTSYEQYF. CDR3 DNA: TGTGCCATTGGGACTTCCTACGAGCAGTACTTC.

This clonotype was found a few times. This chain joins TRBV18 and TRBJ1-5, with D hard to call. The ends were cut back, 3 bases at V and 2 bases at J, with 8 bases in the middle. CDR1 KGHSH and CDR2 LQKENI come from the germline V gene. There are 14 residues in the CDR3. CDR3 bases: TGTGCCAGCTCACCGACCGAGGGCAATCAGCCCCAGCATTTT. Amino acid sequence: CASSPTEGNQPQHF.

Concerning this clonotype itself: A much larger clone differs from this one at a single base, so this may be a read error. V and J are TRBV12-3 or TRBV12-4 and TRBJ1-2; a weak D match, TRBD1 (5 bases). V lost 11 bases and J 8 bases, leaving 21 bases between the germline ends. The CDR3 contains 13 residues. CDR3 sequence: CAGTQTRGRGYTF. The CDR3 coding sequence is TGTGCCGGCACCCAGACAAGGGGTCGGGGCTACACCTTC.

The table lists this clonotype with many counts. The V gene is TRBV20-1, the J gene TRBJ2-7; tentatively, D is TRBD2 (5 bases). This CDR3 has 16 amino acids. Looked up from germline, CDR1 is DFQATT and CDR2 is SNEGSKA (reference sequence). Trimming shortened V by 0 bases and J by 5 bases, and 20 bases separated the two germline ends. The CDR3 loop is CSARDRRAGGLHEQYF. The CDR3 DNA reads TGCAGTGCTAGAGATAGGAGAGCTGGAGGTCTCCACGAGCAGTACTTC.

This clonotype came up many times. CDR3 sequence reads: CSAAKQGGTEAFF. DNA for the CDR3: TGCAGCGCGGCGAAGCAGGGGGGCACTGAAGCTTTCTTT. The V and J genes are TRBV29-1 and TRBJ1-1, with 7 nucleotides matching TRBD1. This CDR3 has 13 residues. Trimming cost V 7 bases and J 4 bases; bases outside gene matches: 9. In germline, CDR1 is SQVTM, CDR2 ANQGSEA. Full variable domain (remainder filled in from reference TRBV29-1 and TRBJ1-1): SAVISQKPSRDICQRGTSLTIQCQVDSQVTMMFWYRQQPGQSLTLIATANQGSEATYESGFVIDKFPISRPNLTFSTLTVSNMSPEDSSIYLCSAAKQGGTEAFFGQGTRLTVV.